One sample yielded the 3 T cell receptor beta chains listed below, sequenced in a study of cytomegalovirus exposure and HLA in healthy donors. The PCR had 60 Vbeta and 13 Jbeta primers. Clones were sequenced by immunoSEQ multiplex PCR, and TCRdb holds only the in-frame ones, with some missing. The sample holds 100,000 or so clones; about 83% are singletons and the top ten take 5% to 6.5%. Sequencing was performed on PBMCs. All receptors come from a man aged 18 to 30 in good health and CMV-seronegative.

The chain links TRBV6-6 to TRBJ1-2, with D possibly being TRBD1 (6 bases). This CDR3 has 15 amino acids. The germline V gene encodes CDR1 MNHNY and CDR2 SVGAGI (reference sequence). Trimming shortened V by 3 bases and J by 4 bases, and 15 bases separated the two germline ends. The CDR3 sequence is CASSYPGHPFYGYTF. The CDR3 nucleotides are TGTGCCAGCAGTTATCCGGGACACCCTTTCTATGGCTACACCTTC.

This clone occurred a few times. This chain links TRBV4-3 with TRBJ1-4; D possibly corresponds to TRBD1 (6 bases). The V gene lost 5 bases and the J gene lost 6 bases, with 10 bases spanning the gap. This CDR3 contains 13 residues. Germline CDR1 reads LGHNA; CDR2 reads YSLEER. The CDR3, as DNA: TGCGCCAGCAGCGCCGCAGGGGATGAAAAACTGTTTTTT. Translating it yields CASSAAGDEKLFF.

The CDR3, as DNA: TGTGCCTGGAGGGGGCGGGAGGTTGGGACCCAGTACTTC. Translating gives CAWRGREVGTQYF. The chain has TRBV30 and TRBJ2-5; 8 bases align to TRBD2. The junction had 7 bases not matched to a gene; V was cut back by 3 bases and J by 7 bases. Germline V lookup: CDR1 GTSNPN, CDR2 SVGIG (reference sequence). The CDR3 extends over 13 amino acids. The variable domain in full, with the rest retrieved from reference TRBV30 and TRBJ2-5, is SQTIHQWPATLVQPVGSPLSLECTVEGTSNPNLYWYRQAAGRGLQLLFYSVGIGQISSEVPQNLSASRPQDRQFILSSKKLLLSDSGFYLCAWRGREVGTQYFGPGTRLLVL.